These 18 T cell receptor beta chains share one sample of origin, sequenced in a study of shared clonotypes between healthy human individuals. Repertoires were generated with immunoSEQ multiplex PCR, while TCRdb's copy carries only in-frame clones and drops some. Among hundreds of thousands of clones listed, about 96% were seen once. Sequencing was performed on naive CD4+ T cells sorted from blood. Subset described: CD45RA+ positively selected. These receptors were obtained from a woman aged 25 to 39 in good health.

The rearrangement links TRBV11-3 to TRBJ2-5; D is tentatively TRBD1 or TRBD2 (5 bases each). The end of the DNA fits TRBJ2-7 better, so the J call may be wrong. The germline V gene encodes CDR1 SGHNT and CDR2 YENEEA. The CDR3 is made up of 14 amino acids. The chain's CDR3 is CASSPPGRIYEQYF. In DNA form, the CDR3 reads TGTGCCAGCAGCCCGCCGGGGCGAATCTACGAGCAGTACTTC.

The chain combines TRBV28 with TRBJ2-4, with D possibly being TRBD1 (6 bases). The V end lost 6 bases, the J end lost 8 bases, and 11 bases lay between the germline ends. The CDR3 is made up of 12 amino acids. In germline, CDR1 is MDHEN, CDR2 SYDVKM. The CDR3 DNA follows: TGTGCCAGCAGCTTGCAGGGGTACATTCAGTACTTC. This translates into CASSLQGYIQYF.

The chain is built from TRBV4-1 and TRBJ2-3; 7 bases map to TRBD1. In germline, CDR1 is MGHRA, CDR2 YSYEKL. V gave up 3 bases and J gave up 0 bases; unmatched junction bases: 3. The CDR3 extends over 15 amino acids. The CDR3 bases are TGCGCCAGCAGCCAGGGGACAGCTAGCACAGATACGCAGTATTTT. Amino acid sequence: CASSQGTASTDTQYF.

Points on this clone: This CDR3 is also generated by other DNA sequences in the sample. The V and J genes are TRBV5-1 and TRBJ2-1, with a weak D call TRBD1 (6 bases). Trimming pared 0 bases from V and 0 bases from J, leaving 7 bases between. Germline V gene data show CDR1 as SGHRS and CDR2 as YFSETQ. This CDR3 contains 15 residues. The CDR3 DNA is TGCGCCAGCAGCTTGGTAGGGGGCTCCTACAATGAGCAGTTCTTC. Its translation is CASSLVGGSYNEQFF.

This clone was detected once. The chain joins TRBV7-9 to TRBJ2-7; TRBD1 aligns across 9 bases. The germline V gene encodes CDR1 SEHNR and CDR2 FQNEAQ (reference sequence). The CDR3 length is 17 residues. V shed 6 bases, J shed 4 bases, and the junction held 16 bases outside the gene matches. CDR3 bases: TGTGCCAGCAGTTATTCCGGGACAGGGAGGTTAATTTACGAGCAGTACTTC. This translates into CASSYSGTGRLIYEQYF.

The genes are TRBV10-1 and TRBJ2-3; the match to TRBD2 covers 11 bases. Germline V gene lookup returns CDR1 WNHNN and CDR2 SYGVQD (reference sequence). CDR3 length equals 16 residues. The junction had 7 bases not matched to a gene; V was cut back by 6 bases and J by 2 bases. As DNA, the CDR3 is TGCGCCAGCAGCGAGGGGACTAGCGGTCCCACAGATACGCAGTATTTT. The encoded protein is CASSEGTSGPTDTQYF.

This chain links TRBV7-2 with TRBJ2-3; 9 bases line up with TRBD2. V lost 3 bases and J lost 4; bases outside the gene matches: 8. Per the germline V gene, CDR1 is SGHTA and CDR2 is FQGNSA. This CDR3 comprises 16 residues. DNA for the CDR3: TGTGCCAGCAGCTTCATAGCGGGAGTGGGGGCAGATACGCAGTATTTT. Protein: CASSFIAGVGADTQYF.

This clone was detected only once. The rearrangement links TRBV30 to TRBJ1-2; 8 nucleotides line up with TRBD1. CDR1 is GTSNPN and CDR2 is SVGIG in the germline V gene (reference sequence). The ends lost 2 bases at V and 4 bases at J; junction bases unmatched: 6. The CDR3 loop spans 14 amino acids. CDR3 in DNA: TGTGCCTGGAGTCAGGGGGCGAACCCCTATGGCTACACCTTC. Translating it yields CAWSQGANPYGYTF.

This rearrangement joins TRBV19 to TRBJ1-4, with 7 positions matching TRBD1. V lost 1 base to trimming and J lost 5 bases; unmatched junction nucleotides: 4. The CDR3 is 15 amino acids. Germline-derived CDR1 and CDR2 are LNHDA and SQIVND (reference sequence). CDR3 protein: CASSIGTGENEKLFF. CDR3 DNA sequence: TGTGCCAGTAGTATAGGAACAGGGGAGAATGAAAAACTGTTTTTT. Filled out from reference TRBV19 and TRBJ1-4, the complete variable domain reads DGGITQSPKYLFRKEGQNVTLSCEQNLNHDAMYWYRQDPGQGLRLIYYSQIVNDFQKGDIAEGYSVSREKKESFPLTVTSAQKNPTAFYLCASSIGTGENEKLFFGSGTQLSVL.

This chain connects TRBV7-6 to TRBJ2-1, with 8 bases matching TRBD2. The V and J ends lost 5 bases and 9 bases, in that order; junction bases with no gene match: 6. Germline CDR1 and CDR2: SGHVS and FNYEAQ. The CDR3 spans 13 residues. The CDR3 protein is CASSARTSSEQFF. CDR3 sequence (DNA): TGTGCCAGCAGCGCCCGGACTAGCTCTGAGCAGTTCTTC.

The rearrangement joins TRBV28 to TRBJ2-3; D might be TRBD1 (6 bases). From germline, CDR1 is MDHEN and CDR2 SYDVKM. This CDR3 region has 15 residues. Trimming left V 5 bases short and J 0 bases short, with 12 bases between. CDR3 residues: CASSNGQFSTDTQYF. The CDR3 DNA reads TGTGCCAGCAGTAACGGACAGTTTAGCACAGATACGCAGTATTTT.

This clone was seen only a few times. This sequence joins TRBV9 and TRBJ1-1; no clear D gene. There are 13 residues in the CDR3. The V gene's germline CDR1 is SGDLS and CDR2 YYNGEE. V gave up 1 base and J gave up 1 base, with 5 bases separating them. The CDR3 region is CASSVLGNTEAFF. The CDR3 DNA sequence: TGTGCCAGCAGCGTATTGGGGAACACTGAAGCTTTCTTT.

The chain uses TRBV7-9 and TRBJ2-3; 7 bases line up with TRBD2. The junction had 8 bases not matched to a gene; V was cut back by 7 bases and J by 1 base. Germline V gives CDR1 SEHNR, CDR2 FQNEAQ (reference sequence). The CDR3 sequence is 15 residues long. CDR3 residues: CASTWAGEGTDTQYF. DNA for the CDR3: TGTGCCAGCACCTGGGCGGGAGAAGGCACAGATACGCAGTATTTT.

For this clone: The sample holds other DNA sequences that translate to the same CDR3. The chain couples TRBV10-3 to TRBJ1-5; no clear D gene. Trimming left V 0 bases short and J 5 bases short, with 2 bases between. Germline V lookup: CDR1 ENHRY, CDR2 SYGVKD. The CDR3 spans 12 residues. This CDR3 is CAISESDQPQHF. The CDR3 DNA is TGTGCCATCAGTGAGTCGGATCAGCCCCAGCATTTT.

This chain uses TRBV6-5 with TRBJ2-3; D not certain. This CDR3 is 12 amino acids long. CDR1 and CDR2 (germline): MNHEY, SVGAGI. The germline V and J ends were trimmed by 4 bases and 2 bases, with 4 bases remaining between them. The CDR3 DNA sequence: TGTGCCAGCAGTTCGACCACAGATACGCAGTATTTT. As protein: CASSSTTDTQYF.

The chain carries TRBV16 and TRBJ2-7; 10 positions match TRBD1. The J segment lost 4 bases and the V segment lost 4 bases, leaving 10 bases of the junction unmatched. Germline V gives CDR1 KGHSY, CDR2 FQNENV. CDR3 length: 16 residues. The CDR3 DNA sequence: TGTGCCAGCAGCCGACCCCCCGGACAGGGGGAGTACGAGCAGTACTTC. Translation gives CASSRPPGQGEYEQYF.

The chain is built from TRBV30 and TRBJ1-2; 7 positions agree with TRBD1. V shed 1 base and J 13 bases; nucleotides not matched to a gene: 6. Germline CDR1 GTSNPN, CDR2 SVGIG (reference sequence). CDR3 size: 11 residues. The CDR3 region has the DNA TGTGCCTGGAGTGGGACAGGATCTATCACCTTC. Its protein product is CAWSGTGSITF.

The rearrangement uses TRBV19 and TRBJ1-6; D ambiguous. The V and J ends lost 1 base and 9 bases respectively, with 1 base between them. There are 11 residues in the CDR3. Germline-derived CDR1 and CDR2 are LNHDA and SQIVND (reference sequence). For the CDR3, the DNA is TGTGCCAGTAGTATAGGTTCACCCCTCCACTTT. Translated: CASSIGSPLHF.